This T cell receptor (beta chain) is drawn from a study of control samples from healthy donors and cancer patients. Germline values: CDR1 MGHRA, CDR2 YSYEKL. This CDR3 contains 14 residues. The V gene lost 1 base and the J gene lost 8 bases, with 14 bases spanning the gap. Only in-frame clones appear in the TCRdb table, and some are missing; sequencing was by immunoSEQ multiplex PCR. There are approximately 170,000 clones in the sample; around 88% occur only once, and nearly 5% lies in the top ten. The origin of this receptor is a woman aged 25 to 39 in good health. What was sequenced was blood. The J gene is TRBJ1-2, the V gene TRBV4-1; D not certain. This CDR3 is CASSQVGRFQGYTF. The DNA of the CDR3 is TGCGCCAGCAGCCAAGTGGGCCGCTTCCAAGGCTACACCTTC.